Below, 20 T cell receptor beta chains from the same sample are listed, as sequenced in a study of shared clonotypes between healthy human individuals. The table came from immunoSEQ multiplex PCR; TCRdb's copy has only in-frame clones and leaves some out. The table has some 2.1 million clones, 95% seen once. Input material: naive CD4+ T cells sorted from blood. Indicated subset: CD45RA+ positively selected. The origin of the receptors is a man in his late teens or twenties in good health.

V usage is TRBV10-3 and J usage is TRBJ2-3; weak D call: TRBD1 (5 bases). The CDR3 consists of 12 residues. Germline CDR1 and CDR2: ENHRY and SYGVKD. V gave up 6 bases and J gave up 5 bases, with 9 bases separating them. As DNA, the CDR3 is TGTGCCATCAGCCTCGACAGAGATACGCAGTATTTT. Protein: CAISLDRDTQYF.

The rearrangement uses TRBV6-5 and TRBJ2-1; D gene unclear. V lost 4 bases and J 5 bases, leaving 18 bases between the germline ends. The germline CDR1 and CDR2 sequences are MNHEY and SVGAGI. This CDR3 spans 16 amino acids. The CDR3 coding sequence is TGTGCCAGCAGTTCGCGACCCATTTTTGGAAACAATGAGCAGTTCTTC. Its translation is CASSSRPIFGNNEQFF.

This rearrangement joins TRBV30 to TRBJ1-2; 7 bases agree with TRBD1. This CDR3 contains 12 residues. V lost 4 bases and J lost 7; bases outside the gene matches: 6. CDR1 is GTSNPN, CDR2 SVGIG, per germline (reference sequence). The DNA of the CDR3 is TGTGCCTGGATCGACAGGGCTATTGGCTACACCTTC. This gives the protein CAWIDRAIGYTF.

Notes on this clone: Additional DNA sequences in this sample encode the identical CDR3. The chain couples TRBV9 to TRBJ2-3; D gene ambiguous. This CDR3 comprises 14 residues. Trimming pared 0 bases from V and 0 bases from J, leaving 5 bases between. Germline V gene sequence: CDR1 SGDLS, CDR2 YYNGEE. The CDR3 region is CASSVAGSTDTQYF. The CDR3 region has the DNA TGTGCCAGCAGCGTAGCGGGTAGCACAGATACGCAGTATTTT.

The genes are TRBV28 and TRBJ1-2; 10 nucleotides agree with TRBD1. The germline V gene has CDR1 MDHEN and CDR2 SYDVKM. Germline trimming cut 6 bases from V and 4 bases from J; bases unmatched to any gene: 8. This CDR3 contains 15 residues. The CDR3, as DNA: TGTGCCAGCAGGACTGGGACAGGGGAGGGCTATGGCTACACCTTC. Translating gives CASRTGTGEGYGYTF.

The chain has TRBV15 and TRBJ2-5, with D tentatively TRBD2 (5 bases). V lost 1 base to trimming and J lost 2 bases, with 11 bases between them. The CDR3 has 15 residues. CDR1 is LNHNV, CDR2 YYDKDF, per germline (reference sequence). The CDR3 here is CATSRAGVGQETQYF. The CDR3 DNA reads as TGTGCCACCAGCAGAGCCGGGGTTGGGCAAGAGACCCAGTACTTC.

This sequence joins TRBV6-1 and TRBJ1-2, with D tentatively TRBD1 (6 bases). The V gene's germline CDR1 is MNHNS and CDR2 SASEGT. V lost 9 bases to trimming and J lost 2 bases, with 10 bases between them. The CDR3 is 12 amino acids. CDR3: CASGQLNYGYTF. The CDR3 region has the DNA TGTGCCAGTGGACAGCTGAACTATGGCTACACCTTC.

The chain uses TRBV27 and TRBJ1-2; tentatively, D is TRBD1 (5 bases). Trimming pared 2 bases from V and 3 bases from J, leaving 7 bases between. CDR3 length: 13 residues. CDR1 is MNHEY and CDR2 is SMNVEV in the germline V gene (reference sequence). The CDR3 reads CASSLGGDYGYTF. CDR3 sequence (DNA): TGTGCCAGCAGTTTAGGGGGGGACTATGGCTACACCTTC.

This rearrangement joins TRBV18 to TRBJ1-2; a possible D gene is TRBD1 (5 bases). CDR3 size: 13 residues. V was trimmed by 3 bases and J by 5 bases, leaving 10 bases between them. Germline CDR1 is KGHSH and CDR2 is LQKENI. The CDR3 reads CASSPGDGYGYTF. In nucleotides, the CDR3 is TGTGCCAGCTCACCGGGGGACGGGTATGGCTACACCTTC.

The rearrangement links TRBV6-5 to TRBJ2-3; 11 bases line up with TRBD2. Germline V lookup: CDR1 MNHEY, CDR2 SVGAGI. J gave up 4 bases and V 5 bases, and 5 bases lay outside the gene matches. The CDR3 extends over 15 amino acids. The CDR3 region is CASSALAGVADTQYF. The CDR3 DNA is TGTGCCAGCAGTGCACTAGCGGGGGTCGCAGATACGCAGTATTTT.

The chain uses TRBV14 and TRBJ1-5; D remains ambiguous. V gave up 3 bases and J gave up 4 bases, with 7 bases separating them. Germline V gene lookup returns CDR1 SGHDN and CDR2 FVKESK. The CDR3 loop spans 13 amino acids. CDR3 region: CASSHGRNQPQHF. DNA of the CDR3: TGTGCCAGCAGCCACGGTCGAAATCAGCCCCAGCATTTT.

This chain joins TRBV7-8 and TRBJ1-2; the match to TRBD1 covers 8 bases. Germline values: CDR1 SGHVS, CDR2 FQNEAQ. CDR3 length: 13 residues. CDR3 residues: CATSFGQGYGYTF. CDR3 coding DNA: TGTGCGACCAGCTTCGGACAGGGTTATGGCTACACCTTC. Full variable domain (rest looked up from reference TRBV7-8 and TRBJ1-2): GAGVSQSPRYKVAKRGQDVALRCDPISGHVSLFWYQQALGQGPEFLTYFQNEAQLDKSGLPSDRFFAERPEGSVSTLKIQRTQQEDSAVYLCATSFGQGYGYTFGSGTRLTVV.

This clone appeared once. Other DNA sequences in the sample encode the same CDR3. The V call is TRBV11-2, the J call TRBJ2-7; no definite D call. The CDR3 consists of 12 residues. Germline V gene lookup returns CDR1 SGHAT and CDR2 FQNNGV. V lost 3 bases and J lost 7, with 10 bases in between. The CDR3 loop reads CASSLGVGEQYF. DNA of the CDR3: TGTGCCAGCAGCTTGGGTGTTGGTGAGCAGTACTTC.

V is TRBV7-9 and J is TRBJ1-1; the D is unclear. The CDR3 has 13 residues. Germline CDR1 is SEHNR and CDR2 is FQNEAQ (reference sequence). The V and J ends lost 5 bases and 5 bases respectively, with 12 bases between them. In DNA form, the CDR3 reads TGTGCCAGCAGCGATCAACCCAGGACTGAAGCTTTCTTT. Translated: CASSDQPRTEAFF.

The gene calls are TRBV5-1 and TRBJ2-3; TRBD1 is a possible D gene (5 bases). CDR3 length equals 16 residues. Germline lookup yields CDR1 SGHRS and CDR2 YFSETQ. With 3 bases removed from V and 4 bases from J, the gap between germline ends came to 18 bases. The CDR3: CASSSSGHQSADTQYF. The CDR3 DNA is TGCGCCAGCAGCTCCTCAGGACACCAAAGCGCAGATACGCAGTATTTT.

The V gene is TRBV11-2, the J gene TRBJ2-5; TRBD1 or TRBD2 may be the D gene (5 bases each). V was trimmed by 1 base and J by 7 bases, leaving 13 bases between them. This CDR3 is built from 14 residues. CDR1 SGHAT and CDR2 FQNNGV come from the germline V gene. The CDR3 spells CASSLVAGAGTQYF. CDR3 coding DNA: TGTGCCAGCAGCTTAGTTGCCGGGGCCGGGACCCAGTACTTC. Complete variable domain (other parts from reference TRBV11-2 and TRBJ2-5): EAGVAQSPRYKIIEKRQSVAFWCNPISGHATLYWYQQILGQGPKLLIQFQNNGVVDDSQLPKDRFSAERLKGVDSTLKIQPAKLEDSAVYLCASSLVAGAGTQYFGPGTRLLVL.

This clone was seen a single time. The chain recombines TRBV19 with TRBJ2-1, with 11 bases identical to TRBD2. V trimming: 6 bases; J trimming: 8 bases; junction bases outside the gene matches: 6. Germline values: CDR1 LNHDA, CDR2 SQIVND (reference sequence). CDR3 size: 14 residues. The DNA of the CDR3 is TGTGCCAGTAGCCTCGGACTAGCGGGCTATGAGCAGTTCTTC. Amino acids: CASSLGLAGYEQFF.

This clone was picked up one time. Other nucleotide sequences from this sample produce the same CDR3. The CDR3 sequence: CASSLAGGNTIYF. CDR3 nucleotide sequence: TGTGCCAGCAGCTTGGCGGGGGGAAACACCATATATTTT. V is TRBV11-2 and J is TRBJ1-3; D is undetermined. The germline V gene encodes CDR1 SGHAT and CDR2 FQNNGV. With 3 bases removed from V and 4 bases from J, the gap between germline ends came to 7 bases. This CDR3 comprises 13 residues.

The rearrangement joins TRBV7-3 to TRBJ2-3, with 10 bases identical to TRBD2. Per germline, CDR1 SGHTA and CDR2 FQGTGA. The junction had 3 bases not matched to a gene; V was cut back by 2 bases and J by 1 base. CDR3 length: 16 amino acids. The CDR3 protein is CASSLVSGGGTDTQYF. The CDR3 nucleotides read TGTGCCAGCAGCTTAGTAAGCGGGGGGGGCACAGATACGCAGTATTTT.

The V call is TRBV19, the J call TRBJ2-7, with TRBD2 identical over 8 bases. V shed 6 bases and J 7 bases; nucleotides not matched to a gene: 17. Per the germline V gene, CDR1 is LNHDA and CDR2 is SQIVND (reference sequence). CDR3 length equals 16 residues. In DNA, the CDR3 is TGTGCCAGTAGCTACACGGAGGGGACTAGGACGCCAGAGCAGTACTTC. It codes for CASSYTEGTRTPEQYF.